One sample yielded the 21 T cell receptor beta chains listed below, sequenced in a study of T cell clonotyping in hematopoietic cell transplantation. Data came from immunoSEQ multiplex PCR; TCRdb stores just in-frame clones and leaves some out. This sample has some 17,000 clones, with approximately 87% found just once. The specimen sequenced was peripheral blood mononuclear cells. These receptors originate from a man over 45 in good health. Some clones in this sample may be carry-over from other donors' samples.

Here the CDR3 DNA reads TGTGCCAGTAGGACAGGGATGGATCAGCCCCAGCATTTT. Translation: CASRTGMDQPQHF. The J gene is TRBJ1-5, the V gene TRBV2; 8 bases fit TRBD1. The CDR3 runs to 13 residues. Germline lookup yields CDR1 SNHLY and CDR2 FYNNEI. V lost 9 bases and J lost 5; bases outside the gene matches: 6.

The CDR3 DNA is TGTGCCAGCAGTTCCCATGGGACGAATAGCAATCAGCCCCAGCATTTT. Its translation: CASSSHGTNSNQPQHF. The chain links TRBV6-5 to TRBJ1-5, with a possible D match to TRBD1 (5 bases). The germline CDR1 and CDR2 sequences are MNHEY and SVGAGI. Between the trimmed V and J ends, which lost 4 bases and 0 bases, there was a span of 13 bases. This CDR3 has 16 amino acids.

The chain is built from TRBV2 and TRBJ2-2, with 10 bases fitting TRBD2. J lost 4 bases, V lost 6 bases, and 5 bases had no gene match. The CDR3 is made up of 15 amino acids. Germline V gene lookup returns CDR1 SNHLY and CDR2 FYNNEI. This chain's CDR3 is CASSPTSGTTGELFF. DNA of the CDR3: TGTGCCAGCAGCCCCACTAGCGGGACCACCGGGGAGCTGTTTTTT.

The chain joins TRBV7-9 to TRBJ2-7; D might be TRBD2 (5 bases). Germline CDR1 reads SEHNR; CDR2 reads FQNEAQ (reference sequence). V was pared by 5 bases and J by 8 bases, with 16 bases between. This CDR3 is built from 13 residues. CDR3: CASSPKLDEKQYF. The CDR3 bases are TGTGCCAGCAGCCCAAAACTAGACGAGAAGCAGTACTTC.

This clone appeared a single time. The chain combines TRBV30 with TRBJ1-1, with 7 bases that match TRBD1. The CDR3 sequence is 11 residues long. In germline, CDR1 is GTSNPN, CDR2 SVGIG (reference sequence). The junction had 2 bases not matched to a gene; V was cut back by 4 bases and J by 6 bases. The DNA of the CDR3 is TGTGCCTGGAACAGGGGTTCTGAAGCTTTCTTT. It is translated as CAWNRGSEAFF.

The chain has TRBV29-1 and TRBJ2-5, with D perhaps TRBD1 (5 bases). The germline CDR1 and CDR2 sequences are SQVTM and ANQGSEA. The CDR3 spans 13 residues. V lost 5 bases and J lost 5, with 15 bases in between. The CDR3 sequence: CSVTQGLGETQYF. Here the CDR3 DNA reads TGCAGCGTTACCCAGGGATTAGGGGAGACCCAGTACTTC.

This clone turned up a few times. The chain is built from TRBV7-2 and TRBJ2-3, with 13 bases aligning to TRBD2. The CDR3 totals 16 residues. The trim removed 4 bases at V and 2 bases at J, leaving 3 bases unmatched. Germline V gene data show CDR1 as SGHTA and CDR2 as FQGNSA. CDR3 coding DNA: TGTGCCAGCAGCTCCGGGACTAGCGGGACCACAGATACGCAGTATTTT. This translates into CASSSGTSGTTDTQYF.

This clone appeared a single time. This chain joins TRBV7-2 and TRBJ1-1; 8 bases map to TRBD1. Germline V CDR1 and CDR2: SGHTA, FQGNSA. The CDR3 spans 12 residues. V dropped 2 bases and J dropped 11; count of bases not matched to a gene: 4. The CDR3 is CASSLPQGAAFF. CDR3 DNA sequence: TGTGCCAGCAGCTTACCCCAGGGGGCCGCTTTCTTT.

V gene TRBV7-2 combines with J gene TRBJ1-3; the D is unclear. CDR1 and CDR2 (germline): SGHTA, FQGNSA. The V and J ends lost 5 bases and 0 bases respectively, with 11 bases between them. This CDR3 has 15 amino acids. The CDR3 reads CASSDRSGSGNTIYF. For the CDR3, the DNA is TGTGCCAGCAGCGACCGTAGTGGCTCTGGAAACACCATATATTTT.

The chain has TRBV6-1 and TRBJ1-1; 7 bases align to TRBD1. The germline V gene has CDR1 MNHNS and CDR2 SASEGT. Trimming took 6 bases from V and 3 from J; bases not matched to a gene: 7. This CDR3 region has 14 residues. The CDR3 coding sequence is TGTGCCAGCAGCCGGGAGGGGGCCCACACTGAAGCTTTCTTT. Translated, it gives CASSREGAHTEAFF.

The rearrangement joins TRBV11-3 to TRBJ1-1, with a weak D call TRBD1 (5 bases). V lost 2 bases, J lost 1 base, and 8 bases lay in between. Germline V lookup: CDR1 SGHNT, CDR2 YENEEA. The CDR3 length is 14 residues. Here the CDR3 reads CASSLPGRNTEAFF. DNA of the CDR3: TGTGCCAGCAGCTTACCAGGGCGGAACACTGAAGCTTTCTTT.

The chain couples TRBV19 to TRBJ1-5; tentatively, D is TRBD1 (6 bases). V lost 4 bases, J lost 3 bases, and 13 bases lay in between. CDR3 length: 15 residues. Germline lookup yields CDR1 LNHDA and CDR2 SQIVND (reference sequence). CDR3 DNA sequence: TGTGCCAGTAGTACCGGACAGCTCCCCAATCAGCCCCAGCATTTT. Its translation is CASSTGQLPNQPQHF. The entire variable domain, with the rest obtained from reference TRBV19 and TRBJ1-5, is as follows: DGGITQSPKYLFRKEGQNVTLSCEQNLNHDAMYWYRQDPGQGLRLIYYSQIVNDFQKGDIAEGYSVSREKKESFPLTVTSAQKNPTAFYLCASSTGQLPNQPQHFGDGTRLSIL.

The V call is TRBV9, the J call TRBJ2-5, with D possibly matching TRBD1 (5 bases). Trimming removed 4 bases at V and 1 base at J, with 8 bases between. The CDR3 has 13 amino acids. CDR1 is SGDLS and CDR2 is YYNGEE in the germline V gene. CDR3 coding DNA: TGTGCCAGCAGCTACGACAGCCAAGAGACCCAGTACTTC. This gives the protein CASSYDSQETQYF.

The CDR3 nucleotides are TGTGCCAGCAGCGTAGGGGAACAGGGATACTACGAGCAGTACTTC. It translates to CASSVGEQGYYEQYF. The chain couples TRBV9 to TRBJ2-7, with D possibly being TRBD1 (6 bases). The V gene's germline CDR1 is SGDLS and CDR2 YYNGEE. The length of the CDR3 is 15 residues. V was cut by 0 bases and J by 3 bases, with 13 bases left in between.

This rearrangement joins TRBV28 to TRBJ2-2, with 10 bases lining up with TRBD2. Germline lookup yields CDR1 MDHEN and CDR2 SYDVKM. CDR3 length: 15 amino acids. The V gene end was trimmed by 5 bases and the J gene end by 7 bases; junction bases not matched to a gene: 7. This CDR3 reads CASSAGTSDIGELFF. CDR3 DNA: TGTGCCAGCAGTGCCGGGACTAGCGATATCGGGGAGCTGTTTTTT.

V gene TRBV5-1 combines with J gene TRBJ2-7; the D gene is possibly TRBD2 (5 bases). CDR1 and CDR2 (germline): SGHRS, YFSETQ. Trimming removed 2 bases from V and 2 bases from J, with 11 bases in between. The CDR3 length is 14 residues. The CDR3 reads CASSFWGEPYEQYF. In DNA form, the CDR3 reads TGCGCCAGCAGCTTCTGGGGAGAACCCTACGAGCAGTACTTC.

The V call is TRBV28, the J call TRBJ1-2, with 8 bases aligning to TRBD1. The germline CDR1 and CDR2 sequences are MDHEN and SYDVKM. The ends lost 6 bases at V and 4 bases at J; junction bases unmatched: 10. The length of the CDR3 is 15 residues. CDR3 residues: CASRTDRAAGYGYTF. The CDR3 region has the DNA TGTGCCAGCAGGACGGACAGGGCCGCAGGCTATGGCTACACCTTC.

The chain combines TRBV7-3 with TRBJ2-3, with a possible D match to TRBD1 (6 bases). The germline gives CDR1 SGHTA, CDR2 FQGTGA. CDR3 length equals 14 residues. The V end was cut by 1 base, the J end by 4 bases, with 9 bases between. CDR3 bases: TGTGCCAGCAGCTTAAGTGGGGGCCCAGATACGCAGTATTTT. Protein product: CASSLSGGPDTQYF.

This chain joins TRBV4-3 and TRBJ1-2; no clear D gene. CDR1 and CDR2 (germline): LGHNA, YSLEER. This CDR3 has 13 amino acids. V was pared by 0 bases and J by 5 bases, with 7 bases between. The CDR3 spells CASSQDRWYGYTF. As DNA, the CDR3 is TGCGCCAGCAGCCAAGATAGATGGTATGGCTACACCTTC.

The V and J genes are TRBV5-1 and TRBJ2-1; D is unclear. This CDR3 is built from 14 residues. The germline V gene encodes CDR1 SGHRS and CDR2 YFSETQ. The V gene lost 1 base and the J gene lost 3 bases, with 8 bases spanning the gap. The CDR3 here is CASSLTESYNEQFF. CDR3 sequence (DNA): TGCGCCAGCAGCTTGACGGAGAGCTACAATGAGCAGTTCTTC.

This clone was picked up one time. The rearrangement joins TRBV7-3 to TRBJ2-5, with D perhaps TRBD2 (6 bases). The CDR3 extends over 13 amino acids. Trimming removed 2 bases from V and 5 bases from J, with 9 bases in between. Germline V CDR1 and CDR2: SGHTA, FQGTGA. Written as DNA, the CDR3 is TGTGCCAGCAGCTTATGGGCGGGGGAGACCCAGTACTTC. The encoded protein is CASSLWAGETQYF.